Listed here are 20 T cell receptor beta chains from one sample, sequenced in a study of blood T cell repertoires in COVID-19. Sequenced by immunoSEQ multiplex PCR; TCRdb stores in-frame clones only, minus some. The sample holds tens of thousands of clones, 80% to 90% seen once. The sequenced material came from peripheral blood. The source of these receptors is a human donor in a cohort sampled during active COVID-19.

This chain links TRBV11-1 with TRBJ1-4, with TRBD1 identical over 9 bases. This CDR3 is built from 15 residues. Germline CDR1 is SGHAT and CDR2 is FQDESV (reference sequence). V trimming: 5 bases; J trimming: 5 bases; junction bases outside the gene matches: 6. CDR3 amino acids: CASSRPGTGNEKLFF. DNA for the CDR3: TGTGCCAGCAGCCGACCAGGGACAGGGAATGAAAAACTGTTTTTT.

The rearrangement links TRBV5-1 to TRBJ1-2; D is perhaps TRBD1 (5 bases). Germline V gives CDR1 SGHRS, CDR2 YFSETQ. The length of the CDR3 is 15 residues. Trimming left V 0 bases short and J 0 bases short, with 9 bases between. The CDR3 here is CASSLGGTANYGYTF. In nucleotides, the CDR3 is TGCGCCAGCAGCTTGGGGGGCACAGCTAACTATGGCTACACCTTC.

V usage is TRBV30 and J usage is TRBJ1-3; maybe TRBD1 (5 bases). Trimming shortened V by 2 bases and J by 0 bases, and 11 bases separated the two germline ends. Germline V gene sequence: CDR1 GTSNPN, CDR2 SVGIG (reference sequence). The CDR3 has 15 amino acids. CDR3 DNA: TGTGCCTGGAGTCCGGGGGGAAACTCTGGAAACACCATATATTTT. Its translation: CAWSPGGNSGNTIYF.

The chain recombines TRBV18 with TRBJ1-1, with 7 bases that match TRBD1. Germline loops: CDR1 KGHSH, CDR2 LQKENI. V lost 6 bases to trimming and J lost 0 bases; unmatched junction nucleotides: 4. The CDR3 totals 14 residues. The CDR3 protein is CASSAQGVNTEAFF. The CDR3 DNA follows: TGTGCCAGCTCCGCTCAGGGGGTGAACACTGAAGCTTTCTTT.

The V and J genes are TRBV5-6 and TRBJ1-1; D remains unclear. V was shortened by 4 bases and J by 10 bases, with 11 bases between the two germline ends. From germline, CDR1 is SGHDT and CDR2 YYEEEE. This CDR3 region has 11 residues. The chain's CDR3 is CASSPSRAAFF. The CDR3, as DNA: TGTGCCAGCAGCCCCTCGCGGGCAGCTTTCTTT.

CDR3 DNA: TGTGCCTGGAGTGGGGCTAGCGGGGGCTCCTACGAGCAGTACTTC. This gives the protein CAWSGASGGSYEQYF. This rearrangement joins TRBV30 to TRBJ2-7, with TRBD2 matching 10 bases. The junction had 3 bases not matched to a gene; V was cut back by 1 base and J by 0 bases. The germline V gene encodes CDR1 GTSNPN and CDR2 SVGIG (reference sequence). This CDR3 contains 15 residues.

The chain is built from TRBV6-2 or TRBV6-3 and TRBJ2-7; TRBD1 aligns across 8 bases. The CDR3 loop spans 12 amino acids. In germline, CDR1 is MNHEY, CDR2 SVGEGT. The V and J ends lost 4 bases and 5 bases, in that order; junction bases with no gene match: 1. The CDR3 reads CASSSTGDEQYF. In DNA form, the CDR3 reads TGTGCCAGCAGTTCGACAGGGGACGAGCAGTACTTC.

The chain employs TRBV6-2 or TRBV6-3 and TRBJ2-7; 8 bases align to TRBD2. From germline, CDR1 is MNHEY and CDR2 SVGEGT. The CDR3 sequence is 14 residues long. J was trimmed by 4 bases and V by 5 bases; bases with no gene match: 7. CDR3 loop: CASSVLAGFYEQYF. The CDR3 DNA is TGTGCCAGCAGTGTGTTAGCGGGATTTTACGAGCAGTACTTC.

The chain joins TRBV6-5 to TRBJ2-7; 8 bases fit TRBD2. Unmatched junction bases numbered 15, after V lost 10 bases and J lost 7 bases. Germline assignment: CDR1 MNHEY and CDR2 SVGAGI. This CDR3 comprises 14 residues. The CDR3 DNA reads as TGTGCCACCCAAGAGGCGGGAGGAGGGTCTGAGCAGTACTTC. Its translation: CATQEAGGGSEQYF.

J is TRBJ1-1 and V is TRBV4-3; 7 positions match TRBD1. V shed 2 bases and J 10 bases; nucleotides not matched to a gene: 10. The CDR3 length is 14 residues. The germline gives CDR1 LGHNA, CDR2 YSLEER. The CDR3 region is CASSQTRTGNGAFF. Here the CDR3 DNA reads TGCGCCAGCAGCCAAACCCGGACAGGCAATGGAGCTTTCTTT.

The CDR3 DNA reads as TGTGCCAGCAGCTTAGGGGACTATCCCGGAACAGATACGCAGTATTTT. It encodes CASSLGDYPGTDTQYF. This chain connects TRBV7-2 to TRBJ2-3; TRBD2 aligns across 7 bases. CDR3 length: 16 residues. Trimming cost V 1 base and J 3 bases; bases outside gene matches: 7. Germline V lookup: CDR1 SGHTA, CDR2 FQGNSA.

In its sample, this clone was seen a few times. The chain is built from TRBV5-4 and TRBJ1-2; possible D gene TRBD1, 5 bases. V lost 4 bases and J lost 8, with 24 bases in between. Germline CDR1 and CDR2: SGHNT and YYREEE (reference sequence). The CDR3 is made up of 16 amino acids. The CDR3 spells CASSRDFPGHPGGYTF. Here the CDR3 DNA reads TGTGCCAGCAGCCGAGACTTTCCCGGACATCCCGGCGGCTACACCTTC. The whole variable domain, remainder taken from reference TRBV5-4 and TRBJ1-2, is ETGVTQSPTHLIKTRGQQVTLRCSSQSGHNTVSWYQQALGQGPQFIFQYYREEENGRGNFPPRFSGLQFPNYSSELNVNALELDDSALYLCASSRDFPGHPGGYTFGSGTRLTVV.

With regard to this clone: Other DNA sequences in the sample encode the same CDR3. The chain employs TRBV4-2 and TRBJ2-1; TRBD1 aligns across 7 bases. This CDR3 spans 16 amino acids. Trimming at V came to 4 bases and at J to 4 bases, leaving 10 bases not matched to a gene. CDR1 is LGHNA, CDR2 YNFKEQ, per germline. CDR3 sequence: CASSLYRDSIYNEQFF. In DNA, the CDR3 is TGTGCCAGCAGCCTCTATCGGGACAGTATATACAATGAGCAGTTCTTC.

The chain uses TRBV7-9 and TRBJ2-1; D is unclear. Trimming shortened V by 3 bases and J by 7 bases, and 4 bases separated the two germline ends. Germline CDR1 reads SEHNR; CDR2 reads FQNEAQ (reference sequence). The CDR3 has 11 amino acids. The CDR3 DNA reads as TGTGCCAGCAGCTTTATGAATGAGCAGTTCTTC. Translating gives CASSFMNEQFF.

This clone rates as medium-sized. The chain carries TRBV3-1 (or the pseudogene TRBV3-2) and TRBJ1-1; no reliable D call. CDR3 length equals 15 residues. With 4 bases removed from V and 3 bases from J, the gap between germline ends came to 15 bases. Looked up from germline, CDR1 is LGHDT and CDR2 is YNNKEL (reference sequence). The CDR3 nucleotides read TGTGCCAGCAGCCGCTCTCCGACGGGGTACACTGAAGCTTTCTTT. It codes for CASSRSPTGYTEAFF.

This clone has just a few counts. The gene calls are TRBV2 and TRBJ2-1; tentative D call: TRBD1 (6 bases). V gave up 5 bases and J gave up 7 bases, with 9 bases separating them. Germline lookup yields CDR1 SNHLY and CDR2 FYNNEI. There are 12 residues in the CDR3. The DNA for the CDR3 is TGTGCCAGCAGTTCTAGGGGGAATGAGCAGTTCTTC. This encodes CASSSRGNEQFF.

A single count supports this clone. V is TRBV29-1 and J is TRBJ2-7; D is perhaps TRBD1 (5 bases). Deletions cut 3 bases from V and 7 bases from J, with 13 bases between. CDR1 is SQVTM, CDR2 ANQGSEA, per germline. The CDR3 runs 12 residues. The CDR3 DNA reads TGCAGCGTTGACGGCAGGGTGGGGGAGCAGTACTTC. This gives the protein CSVDGRVGEQYF.

The V and J genes are TRBV6-6 and TRBJ2-5; TRBD2 matches at 11 bases. CDR1 is MNHNY and CDR2 is SVGAGI in the germline V gene (reference sequence). CDR3 length: 16 residues. Trimming cost V 6 bases and J 5 bases; bases outside gene matches: 11. CDR3 nucleotide sequence: TGTGCCAGCAGCCACACAGGGGGACTAGCGGTGGAGACCCAGTACTTC. Amino acids: CASSHTGGLAVETQYF.

The chain has TRBV7-9 and TRBJ2-7; 11 bases map to TRBD2. Per germline, CDR1 SEHNR and CDR2 FQNEAQ (reference sequence). Losses at the gene ends were 3 bases for V and 1 base for J; bases not matched to a gene: 2. CDR3 length: 15 residues. CDR3 sequence reads: CASSFPSGRSYEQYF. The DNA for the CDR3 is TGTGCCAGCAGCTTTCCTAGCGGGAGGTCCTACGAGCAGTACTTC.

The V gene is TRBV5-6, the J gene TRBJ2-1, with 9 bases fitting TRBD2. CDR3 length: 11 residues. Per the germline V gene, CDR1 is SGHDT and CDR2 is YYEEEE. V shed 4 bases, J shed 15 bases, and the junction held 5 bases outside the gene matches. The CDR3 nucleotides read TGTGCCAGCAGCCTGCGGGGGGGCCTGTTCTTC. It codes for CASSLRGGLFF.